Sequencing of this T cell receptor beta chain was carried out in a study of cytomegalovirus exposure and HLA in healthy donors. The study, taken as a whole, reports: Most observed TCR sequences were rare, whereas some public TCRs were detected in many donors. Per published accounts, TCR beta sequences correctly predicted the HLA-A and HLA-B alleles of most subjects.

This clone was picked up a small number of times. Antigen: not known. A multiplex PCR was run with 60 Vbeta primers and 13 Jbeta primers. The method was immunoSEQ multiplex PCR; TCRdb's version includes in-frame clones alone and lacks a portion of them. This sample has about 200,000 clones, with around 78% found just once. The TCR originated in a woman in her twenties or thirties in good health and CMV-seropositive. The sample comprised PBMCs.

The CDR3 sequence is CASSDDRGGYTF. Here the CDR3 DNA reads TGTGCCAGTAGCGACGACAGGGGTGGCTACACCTTC. The V call is TRBV19, the J call TRBJ1-2, with 8 positions matching TRBD1. CDR1 is LNHDA, CDR2 SQIVND, per germline (reference sequence). Trimming at V came to 6 bases and at J to 7 bases, leaving 4 bases not matched to a gene. The CDR3 loop spans 12 amino acids. Looking up the rest from reference TRBV19 and TRBJ1-2 gives the full variable domain: DGGITQSPKYLFRKEGQNVTLSCEQNLNHDAMYWYRQDPGQGLRLIYYSQIVNDFQKGDIAEGYSVSREKKESFPLTVTSAQKNPTAFYLCASSDDRGGYTFGSGTRLTVV.